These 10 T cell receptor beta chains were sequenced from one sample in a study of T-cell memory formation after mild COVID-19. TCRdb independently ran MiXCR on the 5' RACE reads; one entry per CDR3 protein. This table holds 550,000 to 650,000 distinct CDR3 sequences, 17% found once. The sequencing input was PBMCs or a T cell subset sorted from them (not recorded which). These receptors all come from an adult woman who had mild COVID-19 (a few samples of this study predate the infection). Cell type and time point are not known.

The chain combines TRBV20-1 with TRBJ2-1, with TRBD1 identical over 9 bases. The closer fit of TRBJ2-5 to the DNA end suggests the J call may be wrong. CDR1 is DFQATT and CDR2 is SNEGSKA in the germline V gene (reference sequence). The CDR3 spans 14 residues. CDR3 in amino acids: CSAPSPGTGETQYF. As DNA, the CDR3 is TGCAGTGCACCAAGCCCAGGGACAGGGGAGACCCAGTACTTC.

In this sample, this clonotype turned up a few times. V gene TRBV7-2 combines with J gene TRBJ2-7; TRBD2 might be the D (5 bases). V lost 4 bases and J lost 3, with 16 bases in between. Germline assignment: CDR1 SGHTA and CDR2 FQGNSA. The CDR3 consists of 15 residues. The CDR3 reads CASSSPIGVDYEQYF. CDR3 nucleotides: TGTGCCAGCAGCTCCCCCATCGGGGTAGACTACGAGCAGTACTTC.

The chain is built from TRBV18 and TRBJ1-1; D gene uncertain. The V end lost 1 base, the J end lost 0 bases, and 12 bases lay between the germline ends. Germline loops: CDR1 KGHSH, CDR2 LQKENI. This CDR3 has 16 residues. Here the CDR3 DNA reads TGTGCCAGCTCACCACATGAACCCAGGTTGAACACTGAAGCTTTCTTT. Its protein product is CASSPHEPRLNTEAFF.

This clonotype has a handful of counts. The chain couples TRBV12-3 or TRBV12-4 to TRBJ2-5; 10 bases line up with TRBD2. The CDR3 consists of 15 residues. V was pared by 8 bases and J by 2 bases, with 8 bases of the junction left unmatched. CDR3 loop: CASGTAGGWQETQYF. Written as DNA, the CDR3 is TGTGCCAGCGGGACAGCGGGGGGGTGGCAAGAGACCCAGTACTTC.

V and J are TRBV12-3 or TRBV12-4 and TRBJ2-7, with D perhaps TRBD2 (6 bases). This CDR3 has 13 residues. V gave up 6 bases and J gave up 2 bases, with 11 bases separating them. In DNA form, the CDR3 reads TGTGCCAGCAGGCTAGCGAGAGCCTACGAGCAGTACTTC. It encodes CASRLARAYEQYF.

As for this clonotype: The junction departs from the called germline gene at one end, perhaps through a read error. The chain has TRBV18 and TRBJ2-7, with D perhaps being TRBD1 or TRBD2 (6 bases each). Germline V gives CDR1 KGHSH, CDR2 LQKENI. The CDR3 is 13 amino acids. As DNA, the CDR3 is TGTGACAGCTCACCAACGGGGGCGAGGGAGCAGTACTTC. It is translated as CDSSPTGAREQYF.

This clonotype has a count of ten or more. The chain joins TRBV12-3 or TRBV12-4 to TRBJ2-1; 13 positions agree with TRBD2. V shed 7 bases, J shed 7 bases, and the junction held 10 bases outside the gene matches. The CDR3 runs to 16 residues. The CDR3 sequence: CASTATSGRAINEQFF. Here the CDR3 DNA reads TGTGCCAGCACGGCAACTAGCGGGAGGGCCATAAATGAGCAGTTCTTC.

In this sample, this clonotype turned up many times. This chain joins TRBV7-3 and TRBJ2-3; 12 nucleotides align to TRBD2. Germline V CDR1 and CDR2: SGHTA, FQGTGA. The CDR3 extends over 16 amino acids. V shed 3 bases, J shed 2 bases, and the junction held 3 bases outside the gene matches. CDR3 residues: CASSFLAGGTTDTQYF. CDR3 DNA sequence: TGTGCCAGCAGCTTTCTAGCGGGGGGGACCACAGATACGCAGTATTTT.

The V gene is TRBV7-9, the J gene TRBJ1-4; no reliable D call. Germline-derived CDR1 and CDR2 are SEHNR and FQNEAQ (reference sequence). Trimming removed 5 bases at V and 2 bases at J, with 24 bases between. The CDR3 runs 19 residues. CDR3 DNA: TGTGCCAGCAGCCCCCGGGCCGTGGACCCGAGAGTGACTAATGAAAAACTGTTTTTT. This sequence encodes CASSPRAVDPRVTNEKLFF.

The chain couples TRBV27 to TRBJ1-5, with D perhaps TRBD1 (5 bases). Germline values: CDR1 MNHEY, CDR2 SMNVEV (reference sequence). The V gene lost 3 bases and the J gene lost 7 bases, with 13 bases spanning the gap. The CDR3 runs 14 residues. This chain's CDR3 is CASSFSGGYQPQHF. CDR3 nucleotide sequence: TGTGCCAGCAGTTTTTCGGGGGGATACCAGCCCCAGCATTTT.